This T cell receptor beta chain was captured in a study of cytomegalovirus exposure and HLA in healthy donors. Overall study: Findings of an earlier analysis included some 120 million unique TCR beta sequences from 200 million or so T cells. Falling in the Caucasian-associated ancestry cluster were 81% of approximately 400 genotyped donors. Notes on the study in general: Investigators reported 150 to 200 TCR beta chains as tied to cytomegalovirus. Presence/absence analyses supposed approximately even sequencing depth among donors.

The CDR3 totals 20 residues. Between the trimmed V and J ends, which lost 5 bases and 0 bases, there was a span of 25 bases. Germline values: CDR1 LGHNA, CDR2 YNFKEQ. PCR involved 60 Vbeta and 13 Jbeta primers. Some clones are missing from TCRdb's copy, which holds only in-frame ones; the method was immunoSEQ multiplex PCR. The data contain under 90,000 clones, around 78% of them singletons. Worth noting for this clone: Its specificity is not known.

V gene TRBV4-2 combines with J gene TRBJ1-4; D not certain. The TCR sequence derives from a man aged 35-49 years in good health and CMV-seronegative. Sequencing was performed on PBMCs. CDR3 DNA: TGTGCCAGCAGCGCCCCCCCCGCGGGGAGCCGAGTTGCAACTAATGAAAAACTGTTTTTT. Translation gives CASSAPPAGSRVATNEKLFF.